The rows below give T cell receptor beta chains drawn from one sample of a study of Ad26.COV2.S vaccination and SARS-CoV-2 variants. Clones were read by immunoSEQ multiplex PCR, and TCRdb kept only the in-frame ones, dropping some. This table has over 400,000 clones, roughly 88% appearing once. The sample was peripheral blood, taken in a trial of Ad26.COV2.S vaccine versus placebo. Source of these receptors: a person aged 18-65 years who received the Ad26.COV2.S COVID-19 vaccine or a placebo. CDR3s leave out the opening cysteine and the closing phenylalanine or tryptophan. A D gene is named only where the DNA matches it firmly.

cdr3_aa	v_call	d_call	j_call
ASSLLTGVPSTDTQY	TRBV18	TRBD1	TRBJ2-3
ASSQDGKWDTQY	TRBV3-1/TRBV3-2	NA	TRBJ2-3
ASSTQGFGANVLT	TRBV19	TRBD1	TRBJ2-6
ASSLAGRPVEGYT	TRBV7-2	NA	TRBJ1-2
ASSVGPGIYEQY	TRBV9	NA	TRBJ2-7
ASSFRLAGGNEQF	TRBV5-4	TRBD2	TRBJ2-1
ASSLLGGSSYEQY	TRBV7-8	TRBD2	TRBJ2-7
ASRDRAGANTGELF	TRBV19	TRBD1	TRBJ2-2
ASRSRAETQY	TRBV6-5	NA	TRBJ2-5
ASSQGHEGATQY	TRBV5-6	NA	TRBJ2-5
ATSRDRMSLGQPQH	TRBV15	NA	TRBJ1-5
ASSGFVQGRGNEQF	TRBV19	NA	TRBJ2-1
SVSASSYNEQF	TRBV29-1	NA	TRBJ2-1
ASSPLAGQGVRNTIY	TRBV18	TRBD1	TRBJ1-3
ASSLLNGELF	TRBV5-4	NA	TRBJ2-2
ASSVAGGINYNEQF	TRBV9	TRBD2	TRBJ2-1
ASSATSALDNEQF	TRBV9	TRBD2	TRBJ2-1
ASSHRAEGAEQY	TRBV14	NA	TRBJ2-7
ASSGGSLNYEQY	TRBV2	NA	TRBJ2-7
ASSLVSTGFNEKLF	TRBV28	NA	TRBJ1-4
ASSQLTRDTVRGEQY	TRBV7-9	NA	TRBJ2-7
ASSETTRAGWETQY	TRBV2	NA	TRBJ2-5
ATSRGGVNTGELF	TRBV15	NA	TRBJ2-2
ASSRTGDTDTQY	TRBV6-2/TRBV6-3	TRBD1	TRBJ2-3
ASSPRGRGNEKLF	TRBV18	NA	TRBJ1-4
ASSPGLAISYEQY	TRBV11-2	TRBD2	TRBJ2-7
ASSLVRREGRSTDTQY	TRBV13	TRBD2	TRBJ2-3
ASSRGQAGNTIY	TRBV6-5	TRBD1	TRBJ1-3
ASSPHYEQY	TRBV18	NA	TRBJ2-7
ASSSGTSGIYEQF	TRBV5-1	TRBD2	TRBJ2-1
ASSLRAGGPVRTDTQY	TRBV7-9	TRBD2	TRBJ2-3
ASSYRGLPVQETQY	TRBV5-6	TRBD1	TRBJ2-5
ATRLADHNEQF	TRBV15	TRBD2	TRBJ2-1
ASRQDWGSSYEQY	TRBV6-5	NA	TRBJ2-7
AWTLGRMNTEAF	TRBV30	NA	TRBJ1-1
ASSFQLNQPQH	TRBV28	NA	TRBJ1-5
ASSLSRTGELF	TRBV7-2	NA	TRBJ2-2
ASSSGTGFTDTQY	TRBV6-2/TRBV6-3	TRBD1	TRBJ2-3
ASTSDRRFNEQY	TRBV6-5	NA	TRBJ2-7
ASSFAGISPLH	TRBV7-2	NA	TRBJ1-6
ASSHTSGFTDINEQF	TRBV7-3	TRBD2	TRBJ2-1
ASGSWTSGSSGETQY	TRBV28	TRBD2	TRBJ2-5
ASSPPSFQETQY	TRBV18	NA	TRBJ2-5
ASSDRQGTDEQY	TRBV2	NA	TRBJ2-7
ATDLSQF	TRBV7-6	NA	TRBJ2-1
ASSEGSYEQY	TRBV2	NA	TRBJ2-7
ASSARTSGVHNEQF	TRBV7-9	TRBD2	TRBJ2-1
ASSLGGQGYEQY	TRBV7-9	TRBD1	TRBJ2-7
ASRVRQEEAEAF	TRBV2	NA	TRBJ1-1